This entry is about one T cell receptor (beta chain). The data were taken from a study of PD-L1 blockade in urothelial cancer. Study as a whole: T cells were recovered from blood samples at a median of around 140,000.

The germline V gene encodes CDR1 MDHEN and CDR2 SYDVKM. The trim removed 3 bases at V and 9 bases at J, leaving 8 bases unmatched. CDR3 size: 15 residues. Time point in this sample: pretreatment peripheral blood. Patients suffered from locally advanced or metastatic urothelial carcinoma. TCRdb's copy holds only in-frame clones and misses some; the assay was immunoSEQ multiplex PCR. Found here are fewer than 80,000 clones, under 90% of them singletons; the top ten hold 3.2%. This TCR derives from a man between 65 and 80 years old with urothelial cancer. The chain combines TRBV28 with TRBJ2-1; 10 nucleotides match TRBD2. The starting material was PBMCs, obtained around atezolizumab (anti-PD-L1) treatment. The CDR3 DNA is TGTGCCAGCAGTTTCCAGCGGGGGGGATACGGTGAGCAGTTCTTC. Translating gives CASSFQRGGYGEQFF.